Sequencing of this T cell receptor beta chain was carried out in a study of identical twins. Study-wide points: Surplus twin overlap in beta out-of-frame sequences was less pronounced.

V lost 5 bases, J lost 1 base, and 5 bases stayed unmatched. CDR3 size: 17 residues. Looked up from germline, CDR1 is SGHVS and CDR2 is FQNEAQ. The table lists this clonotype with a few counts. What it binds is unknown. Unique molecular identifiers were present on the cDNA, which also gained a universal primer site by template switching. Each CDR3 protein gets one entry after TCRdb re-called the 5' RACE reads with MiXCR. The sample has about 810,000 distinct CDR3 sequences; 9% to 15% are singletons. These data were also filed under a second study, of yellow fever vaccine responses in identical twins.

This TCR was recovered from a woman younger than 35 in good health. This sequence joins TRBV7-8 and TRBJ2-5; 15 bases agree with TRBD2. The sequenced sample was PBMCs. The CDR3 sequence is CASSGTSGGHRQETQYF. CDR3 DNA: TGTGCCAGCAGCGGGACTAGCGGGGGGCACCGCCAAGAGACCCAGTACTTC.